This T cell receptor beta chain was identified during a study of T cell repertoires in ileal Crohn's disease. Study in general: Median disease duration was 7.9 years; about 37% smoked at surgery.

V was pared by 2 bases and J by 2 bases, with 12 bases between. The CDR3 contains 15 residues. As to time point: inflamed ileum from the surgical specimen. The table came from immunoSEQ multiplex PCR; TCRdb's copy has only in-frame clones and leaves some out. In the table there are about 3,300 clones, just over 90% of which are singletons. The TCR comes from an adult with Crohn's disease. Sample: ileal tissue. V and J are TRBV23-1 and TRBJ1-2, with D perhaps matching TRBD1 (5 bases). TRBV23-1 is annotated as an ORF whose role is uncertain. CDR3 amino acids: CASSQRGRMNYGYTF. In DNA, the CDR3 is TGCGCCAGCAGTCAACGGGGACGGATGAACTATGGCTACACCTTC.